A single sample is the source of the 12 T cell receptor beta chains below, sequenced in a study of blood T cell repertoires in COVID-19. TCRdb's copy holds only in-frame clones and misses some; the assay was immunoSEQ multiplex PCR. The sample holds 170,000 or so clones, almost 80% seen once. Sequenced sample: peripheral blood. The receptors originated from a woman in her seventies with acute or convalescent COVID-19.

The J gene is TRBJ2-1, the V gene TRBV19, with no clear D. Trimming took 3 bases from V and 2 from J, leaving 5 bases between them. There are 13 residues in the CDR3. The germline V gene encodes CDR1 LNHDA and CDR2 SQIVND (reference sequence). Here the CDR3 DNA reads TGTGCCAGTAGTATGGCCCCCTACAATGAGCAGTTCTTC. This sequence encodes CASSMAPYNEQFF.

This chain joins TRBV5-8 and TRBJ2-7, with TRBD2 identical over 7 bases. J gave up 5 bases and V 3 bases, and 8 bases lay outside the gene matches. Germline V CDR1 and CDR2: SGHTS, YDEGEE. This CDR3 is built from 14 residues. For the CDR3, the DNA is TGTGCCAGCAGCTGGGGAGGGCCAGTCGACGAGCAGTACTTC. It codes for CASSWGGPVDEQYF.

V is TRBV19 and J is TRBJ1-2; D gene ambiguous. Trimming cost V 7 bases and J 1 base, with 7 bases left between them. Germline V gene data show CDR1 as LNHDA and CDR2 as SQIVND (reference sequence). The CDR3 length is 12 residues. For the CDR3, the DNA is TGTGCCAGTAAGGAGAATAACTATGGCTACACCTTC. Residues: CASKENNYGYTF. Combining the CDR3 with reference TRBV19 and TRBJ1-2 gives the whole variable domain DGGITQSPKYLFRKEGQNVTLSCEQNLNHDAMYWYRQDPGQGLRLIYYSQIVNDFQKGDIAEGYSVSREKKESFPLTVTSAQKNPTAFYLCASKENNYGYTFGSGTRLTVV.

This clone was counted a single time. The gene calls are TRBV9 and TRBJ1-4; TRBD1 agrees at 8 bases. The CDR3 runs to 14 residues. The J segment lost 8 bases and the V segment lost 4 bases, leaving 7 bases of the junction unmatched. Germline V gene lookup returns CDR1 SGDLS and CDR2 YYNGEE. The CDR3 spells CASSTQGAREKLFF. CDR3 coding DNA: TGTGCCAGCAGCACTCAGGGGGCAAGGGAAAAACTGTTTTTT.

This clone came up a few times. This chain uses TRBV18 with TRBJ2-7; TRBD1 might be the D (6 bases). The CDR3 sequence is 13 residues long. V dropped 4 bases and J dropped 1 base, with 8 bases sitting between them. The germline V gene has CDR1 KGHSH and CDR2 LQKENI. DNA for the CDR3: TGTGCCAGCTCACGCGGACAGTCCTACGAGCAGTACTTC. This encodes CASSRGQSYEQYF.

CDR3 loop: CSVGRDLTSYEQYF. CDR3 nucleotides: TGCAGCGTTGGACGGGACTTAACTTCCTACGAGCAGTACTTC. The chain is built from TRBV29-1 and TRBJ2-7; possibly TRBD2 for D (6 bases). The CDR3 is 14 residues long. V lost 4 bases and J lost 1, with 14 bases in between. Germline V gives CDR1 SQVTM, CDR2 ANQGSEA.

The chain recombines TRBV7-2 with TRBJ2-2; 7 bases line up with TRBD1. CDR3 length: 16 amino acids. The germline V gene encodes CDR1 SGHTA and CDR2 FQGNSA. After removal of 7 bases from V and 1 base from J, the junction contained 9 bases not matched to a gene. The CDR3 region is CASTPPGQRNTGELFF. The CDR3 DNA reads TGTGCCAGCACCCCACCGGGACAGCGGAACACCGGGGAGCTGTTTTTT.

This clone was detected a few times. V usage is TRBV30 and J usage is TRBJ1-4; weak D call: TRBD1 (6 bases). Germline CDR1 and CDR2: GTSNPN and SVGIG (reference sequence). There are 14 residues in the CDR3. V lost 5 bases and J lost 7, with 17 bases in between. CDR3: CAWGRTARGEKLFF. The CDR3 DNA reads as TGTGCCTGGGGCCGGACAGCCCGGGGTGAAAAACTGTTTTTT.

The chain employs TRBV3-1 (or the pseudogene TRBV3-2) and TRBJ2-3, with 11 nucleotides matching TRBD2. Germline-derived CDR1 and CDR2 are LGHDT and YNNKEL (reference sequence). The V segment lost 1 base and the J segment 2 bases; nucleotides outside the gene matches: 8. The CDR3 spans 18 residues. The CDR3 sequence: CASSQVPPSGRYTDTQYF. DNA for the CDR3: TGTGCCAGCAGCCAAGTTCCGCCTAGCGGGAGGTACACAGATACGCAGTATTTT.

CDR3 loop: CASSYSQVQETQYF. CDR3 nucleotides: TGTGCCAGCAGTTACTCGCAGGTCCAAGAGACCCAGTACTTC. The rearrangement joins TRBV6-6 to TRBJ2-5; D is uncertain. This CDR3 comprises 14 residues. V lost 0 bases, J lost 1 base, and 6 bases lay in between. Germline V lookup: CDR1 MNHNY, CDR2 SVGAGI (reference sequence).

This clone was observed at least ten times. V and J are TRBV20-1 and TRBJ1-2; no clear D. V was shortened by 3 bases and J by 0 bases, with 8 bases between the two germline ends. There are 13 residues in the CDR3. Germline V CDR1 and CDR2: DFQATT, SNEGSKA (reference sequence). Here the CDR3 reads CSASPQANYGYTF. CDR3 sequence (DNA): TGCAGTGCTAGTCCACAAGCTAACTATGGCTACACCTTC.

The CDR3 DNA reads TGTGCCAGCAGTTTCCAGGACAACACAGATACGCAGTATTTT. As protein: CASSFQDNTDTQYF. This sequence joins TRBV6-6 and TRBJ2-3; D is perhaps TRBD1 (5 bases). The germline V and J ends were trimmed by 4 bases and 2 bases, with 10 bases remaining between them. CDR3 length: 14 amino acids. Germline V CDR1 and CDR2: MNHNY, SVGAGI (reference sequence).